These 23 T cell receptor beta chains were all obtained from the same sample, sequenced in a study of blood T cell repertoires in COVID-19. Repertoires were generated with immunoSEQ multiplex PCR, while TCRdb's copy carries only in-frame clones and drops some. The data show 230,000 or so clones, roughly 88% seen once. The specimen was PBMCs or T cells enriched from blood (not recorded which). The receptors shown here come from a woman in her fifties or sixties with acute COVID-19.

CDR3 region: CASSPRAGVLSGNTIYF. The CDR3 DNA reads as TGTGCCAGCTCACCTCGGGCAGGGGTCCTTTCTGGAAACACCATATATTTT. The chain has TRBV18 and TRBJ1-3, with D perhaps matching TRBD1 (6 bases). The CDR3 extends over 17 amino acids. Germline V CDR1 and CDR2: KGHSH, LQKENI. Trimming took off 3 bases at V and 1 base at J, with 16 bases between the two ends.

The J gene is TRBJ2-7, the V gene TRBV6-5, with unresolved D. V was clipped by 2 bases and J by 2 bases, with 10 bases between them. The CDR3 extends over 14 amino acids. CDR1 and CDR2 from the germline V gene are MNHEY and SVGAGI. The CDR3 here is CASSYAAAAYEQYF. The CDR3 bases are TGTGCCAGCAGTTACGCGGCAGCAGCCTACGAGCAGTACTTC.

The chain employs TRBV27 and TRBJ1-5, with D perhaps TRBD1 (5 bases). Germline CDR1 reads MNHEY; CDR2 reads SMNVEV (reference sequence). This CDR3 is 14 amino acids long. The V end lost 2 bases, the J end lost 7 bases, and 12 bases lay between the germline ends. Here the CDR3 DNA reads TGTGCCAGCAGTTTAGTTGGGGCAAACCAGCCCCAGCATTTT. Protein product: CASSLVGANQPQHF.

The chain is built from TRBV7-3 and TRBJ2-5; D possibly corresponds to TRBD1 (6 bases). V lost 5 bases and J 4 bases, leaving 14 bases between the germline ends. The CDR3 sequence is 14 residues long. In germline, CDR1 is SGHTA, CDR2 FQGTGA. The CDR3 protein is CASSLGGVRETQYF. The CDR3 DNA reads TGTGCCAGCAGCCTAGGGGGAGTCCGAGAGACCCAGTACTTC.

This clone appeared once. V is TRBV7-2 and J is TRBJ2-3; D remains unclear. The CDR3 sequence is 15 residues long. Germline V gene data show CDR1 as SGHTA and CDR2 as FQGNSA. V lost 3 bases to trimming and J lost 1 base, with 11 bases between them. This CDR3 is CASSFSTRGTDTQYF. The CDR3 DNA follows: TGTGCCAGCAGCTTTTCCACTCGGGGCACAGATACGCAGTATTTT.

The chain employs TRBV30 and TRBJ1-1, with TRBD1 matching 7 bases. The CDR3 covers 14 residues. Germline CDR1 GTSNPN, CDR2 SVGIG (reference sequence). J was trimmed by 0 bases and V by 0 bases; bases with no gene match: 1. The CDR3 here is CAWSVQGMNTEAFF. CDR3 DNA sequence: TGTGCCTGGAGTGTACAGGGGATGAACACTGAAGCTTTCTTT.

The chain recombines TRBV7-9 with TRBJ2-5, with TRBD2 identical over 14 bases. Germline values: CDR1 SEHNR, CDR2 FQNEAQ (reference sequence). The CDR3 runs 16 residues. Germline trimming cut 5 bases from V and 3 bases from J; bases unmatched to any gene: 5. DNA for the CDR3: TGTGCCAGCAGCCCGGGACTAGCGGGGGAAGAAGAGACCCAGTACTTC. It yields the protein CASSPGLAGEEETQYF.

The gene calls are TRBV4-3 and TRBJ1-6; 7 nucleotides agree with TRBD1. Germline CDR1 reads LGHNA; CDR2 reads YSLEER. CDR3 length: 15 amino acids. The trim removed 4 bases at V and 7 bases at J, leaving 7 bases unmatched. CDR3 in DNA: TGCGCCAGCAGCCCTAGACAGGGACTCAATTCACCCCTCCACTTT. Amino acids: CASSPRQGLNSPLHF.

This clone was seen just once. The chain joins TRBV6-2 or TRBV6-3 to TRBJ1-6; D is undetermined. The CDR3 spans 17 residues. The germline V gene has CDR1 MNHEY and CDR2 SVGEGT. The V and J ends lost 4 bases and 6 bases respectively, with 19 bases between them. The CDR3 DNA follows: TGTGCCAGCAGTTCGACCCGACCGTCGGGTACTAATTCACCCCTCCACTTT. Translation: CASSSTRPSGTNSPLHF.

The chain links TRBV27 to TRBJ2-7; 11 bases are a match to TRBD2. Trimming at V came to 6 bases and at J to 6 bases, leaving 7 bases not matched to a gene. The CDR3 loop spans 14 amino acids. Per the germline V gene, CDR1 is MNHEY and CDR2 is SMNVEV (reference sequence). The CDR3 protein is CASRFSGRAGEQYF. CDR3 in DNA: TGTGCCAGCAGATTTAGCGGGAGGGCCGGCGAGCAGTACTTC.

J is TRBJ1-6 and V is TRBV7-3; the match to TRBD1 covers 7 bases. Germline V gives CDR1 SGHTA, CDR2 FQGTGA. The V gene end was trimmed by 4 bases and the J gene end by 0 bases; junction bases not matched to a gene: 0. This CDR3 is 15 amino acids long. The CDR3 loop reads CASSSGGSYNSPLHF. In DNA, the CDR3 is TGTGCCAGCAGCTCAGGGGGCTCCTATAATTCACCCCTCCACTTT.

The V call is TRBV28, the J call TRBJ2-1; TRBD1 agrees at 10 bases. Germline trimming cut 9 bases from V and 4 bases from J; bases unmatched to any gene: 18. This CDR3 has 18 amino acids. In germline, CDR1 is MDHEN, CDR2 SYDVKM. CDR3 in amino acids: CARPWRGLRDRGYNEQFF. The CDR3 nucleotides read TGTGCCAGGCCCTGGAGGGGGCTCCGGGACAGGGGATACAATGAGCAGTTCTTC.

In its sample, this clone was seen a few times. The V gene is TRBV19, the J gene TRBJ1-3; 8 bases map to TRBD1. The CDR3 loop spans 18 amino acids. V shed 6 bases, J shed 1 base, and the junction held 14 bases outside the gene matches. Germline-derived CDR1 and CDR2 are LNHDA and SQIVND (reference sequence). CDR3 protein: CASSTTGGGPTSGNTIYF. The DNA for the CDR3 is TGTGCCAGTAGCACTACAGGGGGAGGCCCGACTTCTGGAAACACCATATATTTT.

This chain links TRBV5-3 with TRBJ2-3; 7 bases fit TRBD2. TRBV5-3 carries the ORF label, with uncertain function. CDR3 size: 17 residues. After removal of 1 base from V and 8 bases from J, the junction contained 16 bases not matched to a gene. The CDR3 DNA is TGTGCCAGAAGCTTGCCTGCTAGCGGAAGAGCCATGGGTACGCAGTATTTT. It is translated as CARSLPASGRAMGTQYF.

The rearrangement uses TRBV6-2 or TRBV6-3 and TRBJ2-7; 9 nucleotides line up with TRBD2. Germline V lookup: CDR1 MNHEY, CDR2 SVGEGT. The ends lost 4 bases at V and 2 bases at J; junction bases unmatched: 3. This CDR3 spans 14 amino acids. The CDR3 DNA follows: TGTGCCAGCAGTTGGAGCGGGAGGACCTACGAGCAGTACTTC. Translated: CASSWSGRTYEQYF.

The chain employs TRBV7-2 and TRBJ2-1; 12 bases agree with TRBD2. The CDR3 contains 17 residues. The V gene's germline CDR1 is SGHTA and CDR2 FQGNSA. The J segment lost 6 bases and the V segment lost 1 base, leaving 7 bases of the junction unmatched. CDR3: CASSLGYPGLAGNEQFF. CDR3 sequence (DNA): TGTGCCAGCAGCTTAGGGTATCCGGGACTAGCGGGCAATGAGCAGTTCTTC.

The chain has TRBV19 and TRBJ2-7; D might be TRBD2 (6 bases). Trimming took off 5 bases at V and 4 bases at J, with 12 bases between the two ends. From germline, CDR1 is LNHDA and CDR2 SQIVND (reference sequence). The CDR3 totals 13 residues. CDR3 in amino acids: CASSWGTSYEQYF. The CDR3, as DNA: TGTGCCAGTAGTTGGGGGACTTCATACGAGCAGTACTTC.

Remarks on this clone: The sample has other DNA sequences that encode this CDR3 too. The rearrangement links TRBV5-1 to TRBJ2-3; 9 positions agree with TRBD2. Germline CDR1 SGHRS, CDR2 YFSETQ. The ends lost 5 bases at V and 3 bases at J; junction bases unmatched: 1. CDR3 length equals 13 residues. The CDR3 DNA sequence: TGCGCCAGCAGGACTAGCGGAACAGATACGCAGTATTTT. It translates to CASRTSGTDTQYF.

This clone was counted once. The rearrangement uses TRBV5-1 and TRBJ2-3, with D perhaps TRBD2 (6 bases). CDR3 length equals 16 residues. Germline V CDR1 and CDR2: SGHRS, YFSETQ. With 2 bases removed from V and 0 bases from J, the gap between germline ends came to 13 bases. CDR3 protein: CASSFFSGTSTDTQYF. The CDR3 DNA is TGCGCCAGCAGCTTTTTTAGCGGCACTAGCACAGATACGCAGTATTTT. Full variable domain (outside the CDR3, taken from reference TRBV5-1 and TRBJ2-3): KAGVTQTPRYLIKTRGQQVTLSCSPISGHRSVSWYQQTPGQGLQFLFEYFSETQRNKGNFPGRFSGRQFSNSRSEMNVSTLELGDSALYLCASSFFSGTSTDTQYFGPGTRLTVL.

The chain couples TRBV7-8 to TRBJ2-1, with 7 bases lining up with TRBD2. With 2 bases clipped from V and 10 bases from J, the junction kept 8 bases outside the gene matches. Germline-derived CDR1 and CDR2 are SGHVS and FQNEAQ. The CDR3 consists of 14 residues. CDR3 nucleotides: TGTGCCAGCAGCTTACCCCGACTAGCCGGGGAGCAGTTCTTC. This translates into CASSLPRLAGEQFF.

V is TRBV13 and J is TRBJ1-2, with D unresolved. The CDR3 is made up of 13 amino acids. V was shortened by 2 bases and J by 4 bases, with 8 bases between the two germline ends. CDR1 PRHDT and CDR2 FYEKMQ come from the germline V gene (reference sequence). CDR3 sequence reads: CASSLQQFYGYTF. The CDR3 region has the DNA TGTGCCAGCAGCTTACAACAGTTCTATGGCTACACCTTC.

The V and J genes are TRBV11-2 and TRBJ2-1; D might be TRBD1 (5 bases). CDR1 is SGHAT and CDR2 is FQNNGV in the germline V gene. Between the trimmed V and J ends, which lost 5 bases and 4 bases, there was a span of 9 bases. The CDR3 runs to 13 residues. CDR3 bases: TGTGCCAGCAGCCTGACAGCTTACAATGAGCAGTTCTTC. As protein: CASSLTAYNEQFF.

In nucleotides, the CDR3 is TGTGCCAGCAGCCTCCTGGCGGGGGCTGGGAACACTGAAGCTTTCTTT. This sequence encodes CASSLLAGAGNTEAFF. The chain joins TRBV7-3 to TRBJ1-1, with a possible D match to TRBD1 (6 bases). Germline CDR1 is SGHTA and CDR2 is FQGTGA. This CDR3 has 16 residues. Trimming removed 5 bases from V and 1 base from J, with 17 bases in between.